This T cell receptor (beta chain) derives from a study of blood T cell repertoires in COVID-19. Study-level information: COVID-19 samples, acute and convalescent, were from the United States, Italy and Spain.

CDR1 LGHDT and CDR2 YNNKEL come from the germline V gene (reference sequence). V shed 4 bases and J 5 bases; nucleotides not matched to a gene: 2. The CDR3 covers 15 residues. Per the study methods: Estimates of nucleated cell counts were drawn from the amplification of reference gene primers. Profiling relied on immunoSEQ multiplex PCR, and the TCRdb table lists in-frame clones only, not all of them. That table gives V, J and clone size, and the DNA gave D and trimming. The sample shows under 400,000 clones, roughly 90% of them seen only once. The chain combines TRBV3-1 (or the pseudogene TRBV3-2) with TRBJ2-5; the match to TRBD2 covers 15 bases. This receptor was obtained from a woman aged 30 to 39 with COVID-19, enrolled during active disease. Sequenced sample: peripheral blood. The CDR3 protein is CASSLGTSGGETQYF. CDR3 sequence (DNA): TGTGCCAGCAGCCTCGGGACTAGCGGGGGGGAGACCCAGTACTTC.